This TCR beta chain was captured by sequencing in a study of CXCR3-negative and CXCR3-positive naive CD8 T cells. Study observations and caveats: A higher hydrophobicity marked the TRB CDR3s of CXCR3-positive naive cells versus CXCR3-negative naive cells. Naive cells used TRBV-TRBJ genes in much the same way whether CXCR3-negative or CXCR3-positive; memory cells did not. From TRB CDR3 properties, TCR strength was inferred; surface CD5 did not differ between naive subsets. After cryopreservation, CXCR3 expression dropped partially; most assays used fresh PBMCs.

The CDR3 contains 15 residues. Germline lookup yields CDR1 SGHDT and CDR2 YYEEEE. The libraries of TRB cDNA were prepared using 5' RACE with UMI labels. Following a re-call of the 5' RACE reads, TCRdb has one entry per CDR3 protein and lacks DNA. This sample's table reports some 100,000 distinct CDR3 sequences. Details on this clonotype: Its antigen is still unknown.

The sample comprised naive CXCR3+ CD8+ T cells from blood. Stated subset: CD45RO-CCR7+CD27+CD95- naive CD8+ T cells expressing CXCR3 (TNR3+). The source of this sequence is a human donor in good health. Some clones in this sample may be carry-over from other donors' samples. The genes are TRBV5-6 and TRBJ1-1. CDR3 region: CASSLDGWTGTEAFF.